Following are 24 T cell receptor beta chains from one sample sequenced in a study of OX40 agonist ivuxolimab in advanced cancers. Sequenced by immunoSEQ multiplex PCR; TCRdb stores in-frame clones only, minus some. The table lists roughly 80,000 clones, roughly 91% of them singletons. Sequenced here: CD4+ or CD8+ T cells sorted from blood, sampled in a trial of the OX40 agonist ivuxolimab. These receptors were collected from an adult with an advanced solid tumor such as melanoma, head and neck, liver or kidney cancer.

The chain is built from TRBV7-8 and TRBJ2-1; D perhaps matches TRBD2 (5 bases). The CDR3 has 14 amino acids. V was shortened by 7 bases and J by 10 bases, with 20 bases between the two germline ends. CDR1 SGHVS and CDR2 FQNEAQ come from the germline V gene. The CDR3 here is CASTLSSPPNEQFF. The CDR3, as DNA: TGTGCCAGCACTCTATCTAGCCCGCCCAACGAGCAGTTCTTC.

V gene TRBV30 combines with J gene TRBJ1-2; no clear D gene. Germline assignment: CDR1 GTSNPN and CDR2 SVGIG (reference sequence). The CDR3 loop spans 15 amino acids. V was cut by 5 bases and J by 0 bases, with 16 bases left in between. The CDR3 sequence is CAWEDGDIANYGYTF. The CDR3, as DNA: TGTGCCTGGGAGGACGGCGATATAGCTAACTATGGCTACACCTTC.

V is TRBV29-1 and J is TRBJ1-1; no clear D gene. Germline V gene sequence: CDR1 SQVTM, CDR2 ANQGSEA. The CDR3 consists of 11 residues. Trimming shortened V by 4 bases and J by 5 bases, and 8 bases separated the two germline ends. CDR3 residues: CSVAFRTEAFF. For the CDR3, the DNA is TGCAGCGTTGCGTTTCGGACTGAAGCTTTCTTT.

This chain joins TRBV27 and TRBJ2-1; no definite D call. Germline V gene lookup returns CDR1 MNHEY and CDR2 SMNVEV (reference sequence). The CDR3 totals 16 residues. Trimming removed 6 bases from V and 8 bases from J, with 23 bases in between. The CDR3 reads CASSPTLNQVYDEQFF. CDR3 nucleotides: TGTGCCAGCAGCCCTACGCTTAATCAAGTTTACGATGAGCAGTTCTTC.

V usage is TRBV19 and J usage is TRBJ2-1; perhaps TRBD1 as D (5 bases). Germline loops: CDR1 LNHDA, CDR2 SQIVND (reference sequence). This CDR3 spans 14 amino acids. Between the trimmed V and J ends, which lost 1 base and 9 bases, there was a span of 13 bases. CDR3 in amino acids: CASSIGGLGVEQFF. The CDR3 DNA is TGTGCCAGTAGTATAGGGGGCCTAGGGGTTGAGCAGTTCTTC.

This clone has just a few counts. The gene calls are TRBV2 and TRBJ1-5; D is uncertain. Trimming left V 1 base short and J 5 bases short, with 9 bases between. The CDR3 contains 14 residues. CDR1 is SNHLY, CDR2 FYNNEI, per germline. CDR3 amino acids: CASSEGISDQPQHF. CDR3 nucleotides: TGTGCCAGCAGTGAAGGGATAAGTGATCAGCCCCAGCATTTT.

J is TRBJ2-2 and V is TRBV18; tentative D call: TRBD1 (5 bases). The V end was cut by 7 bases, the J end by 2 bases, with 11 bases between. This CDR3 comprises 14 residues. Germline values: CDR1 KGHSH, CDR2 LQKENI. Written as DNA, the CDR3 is TGTGCCAGCTTATCTACAGGCAACACCGGGGAGCTGTTTTTT. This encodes CASLSTGNTGELFF.

In nucleotides, the CDR3 is TGTGCCAGTACTCCAGGGTCTGGGAACTATGGCTACACCTTC. It translates to CASTPGSGNYGYTF. The J gene is TRBJ1-2, the V gene TRBV19; D possibly corresponds to TRBD1 (5 bases). Germline V lookup: CDR1 LNHDA, CDR2 SQIVND (reference sequence). The CDR3 spans 14 residues. V gave up 7 bases and J gave up 2 bases, with 14 bases separating them.

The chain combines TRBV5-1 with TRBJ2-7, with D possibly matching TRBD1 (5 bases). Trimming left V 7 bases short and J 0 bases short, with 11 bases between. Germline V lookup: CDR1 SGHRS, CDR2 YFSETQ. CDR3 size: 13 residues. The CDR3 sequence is CASAQGPSYEQYF. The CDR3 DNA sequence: TGCGCCAGCGCTCAGGGCCCCTCCTACGAGCAGTACTTC.

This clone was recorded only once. CDR3 residues: CASSGQGWTEAFF. CDR3 nucleotides: TGTGCCAGCAGCGGACAGGGATGGACTGAAGCTTTCTTT. This chain connects TRBV6-1 to TRBJ1-1; TRBD1 matches at 8 bases. CDR3 length equals 13 residues. J gave up 5 bases and V 6 bases, and 5 bases lay outside the gene matches. Germline CDR1 and CDR2: MNHNS and SASEGT.

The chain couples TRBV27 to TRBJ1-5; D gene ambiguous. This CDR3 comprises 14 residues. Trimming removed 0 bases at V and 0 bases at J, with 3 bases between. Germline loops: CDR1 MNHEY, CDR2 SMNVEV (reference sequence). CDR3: CASSLSDSNQPQHF. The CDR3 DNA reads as TGTGCCAGCAGTTTATCAGATAGCAATCAGCCCCAGCATTTT.

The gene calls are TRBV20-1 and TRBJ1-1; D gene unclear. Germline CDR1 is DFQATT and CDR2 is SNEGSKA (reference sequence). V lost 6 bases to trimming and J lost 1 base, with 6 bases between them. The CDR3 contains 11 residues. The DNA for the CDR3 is TGCAGTGCAAGGTGGAACACTGAAGCTTTCTTT. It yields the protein CSARWNTEAFF.

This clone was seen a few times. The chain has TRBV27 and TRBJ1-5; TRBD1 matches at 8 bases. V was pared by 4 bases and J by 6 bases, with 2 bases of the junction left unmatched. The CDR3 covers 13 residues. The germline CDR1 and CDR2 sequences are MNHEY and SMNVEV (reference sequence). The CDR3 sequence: CASSWTGLQPQHF. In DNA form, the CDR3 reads TGTGCCAGCAGTTGGACAGGGCTTCAGCCCCAGCATTTT.

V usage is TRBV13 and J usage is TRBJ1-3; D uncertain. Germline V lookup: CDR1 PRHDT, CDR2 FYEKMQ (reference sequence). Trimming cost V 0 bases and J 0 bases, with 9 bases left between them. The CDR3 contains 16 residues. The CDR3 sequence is CASSLGQWASGNTIYF. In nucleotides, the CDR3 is TGTGCCAGCAGCTTAGGACAGTGGGCCTCTGGAAACACCATATATTTT.

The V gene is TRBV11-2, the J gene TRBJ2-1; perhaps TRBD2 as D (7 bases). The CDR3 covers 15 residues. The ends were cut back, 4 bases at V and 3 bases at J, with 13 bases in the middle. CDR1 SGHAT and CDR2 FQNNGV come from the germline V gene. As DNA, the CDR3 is TGTGCCAGCAGCTACCGGGGGGCGATCTACAATGAGCAGTTCTTC. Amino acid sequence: CASSYRGAIYNEQFF. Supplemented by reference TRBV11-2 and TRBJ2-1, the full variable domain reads EAGVAQSPRYKIIEKRQSVAFWCNPISGHATLYWYQQILGQGPKLLIQFQNNGVVDDSQLPKDRFSAERLKGVDSTLKIQPAKLEDSAVYLCASSYRGAIYNEQFFGPGTRLTVL.

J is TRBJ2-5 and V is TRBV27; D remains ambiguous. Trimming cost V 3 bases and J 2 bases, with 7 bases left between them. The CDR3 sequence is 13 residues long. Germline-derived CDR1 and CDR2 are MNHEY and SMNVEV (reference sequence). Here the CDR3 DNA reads TGTGCCAGCAGTTTCGTGAAACAAGAGACCCAGTACTTC. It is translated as CASSFVKQETQYF.

The chain's CDR3 is CASSLPQGRGYTF. The CDR3 DNA follows: TGTGCCAGCAGTCTTCCACAGGGTCGCGGCTACACCTTC. This chain links TRBV27 with TRBJ1-2, with TRBD1 as a possible D gene (6 bases). Germline V gives CDR1 MNHEY, CDR2 SMNVEV (reference sequence). V dropped 5 bases and J dropped 8 bases, with 15 bases sitting between them. The CDR3 contains 13 residues.

The CDR3 DNA is TGTGCCAGCAGCGTAGCCCGACTAGATAACGGCAATGAGCAGTTCTTC. This codes for CASSVARLDNGNEQFF. The chain is built from TRBV9 and TRBJ2-1, with D tentatively TRBD2 (6 bases). Trimming cost V 0 bases and J 6 bases, with 16 bases left between them. Germline V gene lookup returns CDR1 SGDLS and CDR2 YYNGEE. The CDR3 runs 16 residues.

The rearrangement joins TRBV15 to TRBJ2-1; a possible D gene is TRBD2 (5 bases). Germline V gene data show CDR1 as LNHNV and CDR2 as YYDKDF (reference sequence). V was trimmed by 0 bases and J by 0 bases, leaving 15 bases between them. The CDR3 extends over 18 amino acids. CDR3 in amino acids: CATSRDLSRGFSYNEQFF. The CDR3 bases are TGTGCCACCAGCAGAGATCTCTCTCGGGGTTTCTCCTACAATGAGCAGTTCTTC.

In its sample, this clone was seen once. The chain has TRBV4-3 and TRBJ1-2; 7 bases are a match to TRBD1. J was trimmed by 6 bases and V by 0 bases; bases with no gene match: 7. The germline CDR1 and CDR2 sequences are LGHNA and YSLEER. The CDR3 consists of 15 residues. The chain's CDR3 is CASSQEGEGADGYTF. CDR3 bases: TGCGCCAGCAGCCAAGAAGGGGAGGGGGCCGATGGCTACACCTTC.

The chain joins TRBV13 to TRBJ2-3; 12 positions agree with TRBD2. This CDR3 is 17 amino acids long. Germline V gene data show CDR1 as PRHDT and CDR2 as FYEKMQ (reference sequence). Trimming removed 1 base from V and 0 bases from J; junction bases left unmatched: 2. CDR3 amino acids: CASSLDGTSGSTDTQYF. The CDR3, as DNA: TGTGCCAGCAGCTTAGACGGGACTAGCGGGAGCACAGATACGCAGTATTTT.

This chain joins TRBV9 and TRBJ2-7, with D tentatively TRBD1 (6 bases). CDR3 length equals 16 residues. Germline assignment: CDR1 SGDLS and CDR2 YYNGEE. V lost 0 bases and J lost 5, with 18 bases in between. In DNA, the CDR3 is TGTGCCAGCAGCGTAGCTTCGGGTCAGGGGTACGACGAGCAGTACTTC. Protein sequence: CASSVASGQGYDEQYF. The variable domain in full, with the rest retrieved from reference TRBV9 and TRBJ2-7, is DSGVTQTPKHLITATGQRVTLRCSPRSGDLSVYWYQQSLDQGLQFLIQYYNGEERAKGNILERFSAQQFPDLHSELNLSSLELGDSALYFCASSVASGQGYDEQYFGPGTRLTVT.

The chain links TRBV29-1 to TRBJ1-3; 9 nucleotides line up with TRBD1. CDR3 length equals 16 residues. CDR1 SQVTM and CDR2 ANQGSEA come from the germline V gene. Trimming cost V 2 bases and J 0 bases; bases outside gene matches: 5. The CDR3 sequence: CSVEWDRDPSGNTIYF. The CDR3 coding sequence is TGCAGCGTTGAATGGGACAGGGACCCCTCTGGAAACACCATATATTTT. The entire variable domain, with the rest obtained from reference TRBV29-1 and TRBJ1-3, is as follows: SAVISQKPSRDICQRGTSLTIQCQVDSQVTMMFWYRQQPGQSLTLIATANQGSEATYESGFVIDKFPISRPNLTFSTLTVSNMSPEDSSIYLCSVEWDRDPSGNTIYFGEGSWLTVV.

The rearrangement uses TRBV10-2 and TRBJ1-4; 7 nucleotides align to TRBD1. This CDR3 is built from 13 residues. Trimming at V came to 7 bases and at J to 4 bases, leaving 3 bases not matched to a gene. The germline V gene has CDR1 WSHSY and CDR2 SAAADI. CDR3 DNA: TGCGCCAGCACGGGACAGTTTAATGAAAAACTGTTTTTT. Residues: CASTGQFNEKLFF.